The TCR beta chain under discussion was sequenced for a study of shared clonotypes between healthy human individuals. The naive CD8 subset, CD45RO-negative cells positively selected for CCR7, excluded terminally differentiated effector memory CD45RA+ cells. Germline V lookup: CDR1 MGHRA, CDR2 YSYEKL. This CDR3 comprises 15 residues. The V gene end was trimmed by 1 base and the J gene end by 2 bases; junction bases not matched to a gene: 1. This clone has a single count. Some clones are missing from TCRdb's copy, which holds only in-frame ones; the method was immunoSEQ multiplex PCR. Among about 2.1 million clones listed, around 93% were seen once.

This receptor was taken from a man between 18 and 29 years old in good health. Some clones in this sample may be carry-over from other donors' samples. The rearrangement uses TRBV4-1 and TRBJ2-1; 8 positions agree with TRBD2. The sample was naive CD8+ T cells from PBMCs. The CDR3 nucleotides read TGCGCCAGCAGCCAAGTAGCGGGACCCTACAATGAGCAGTTCTTC. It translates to CASSQVAGPYNEQFF.